These T cell receptor beta chains were read from a single sample in a study of T cell responses to AZD1222 COVID-19 vaccine. Data came from immunoSEQ multiplex PCR; TCRdb stores just in-frame clones and leaves some out. Of 85,000 to 90,000 clones in the sample, approximately 89% were seen once. The input for sequencing was peripheral blood, taken on day 0 of MenACWY control vaccination. All receptors derive from an adult in good health. Each CDR3 is given with its conserved first and last residue. Each record gives: V gene, D gene, CDR3 protein. D genes are given only for firm matches.

v_call: TRBV7-3; d_call: NA; cdr3_aa: CASSLRSGTILLKEQFF
v_call: TRBV2; d_call: TRBD1; cdr3_aa: CASLGGQGGYEQYF
v_call: TRBV19; d_call: TRBD1; cdr3_aa: CASSTRTGWAFF
v_call: TRBV6-2/TRBV6-3; d_call: NA; cdr3_aa: CASSPATHYGYTF
v_call: TRBV28; d_call: TRBD1; cdr3_aa: CASSLQGANSPLHF
v_call: TRBV5-5; d_call: TRBD1; cdr3_aa: CASSFQDWGQGSQPQHF
v_call: TRBV28; d_call: NA; cdr3_aa: CASSGQNYGYTF
v_call: TRBV19; d_call: TRBD2; cdr3_aa: CASSMLVAGEDTQYF
v_call: TRBV6-5; d_call: NA; cdr3_aa: CASSSLASSTDTQYF
v_call: TRBV20-1; d_call: NA; cdr3_aa: CSASWVSSTEAFF
v_call: TRBV7-7; d_call: TRBD2; cdr3_aa: CASSLGSGGHQETQYF
v_call: TRBV5-1; d_call: NA; cdr3_aa: CASSPGATNTGELFF
v_call: TRBV4-3; d_call: TRBD1; cdr3_aa: CASSQEGDAGGDYGYTF
v_call: TRBV25-1; d_call: NA; cdr3_aa: CASTRGNEKLFF
v_call: TRBV6-2/TRBV6-3; d_call: NA; cdr3_aa: CASSNVDGREAFF
v_call: TRBV11-2; d_call: NA; cdr3_aa: CASSLGLGGTQYF
v_call: TRBV15; d_call: NA; cdr3_aa: CATSRDEGPQHF
v_call: TRBV3-1/TRBV3-2; d_call: NA; cdr3_aa: CASSPIGGSSYEQYF
v_call: TRBV28; d_call: NA; cdr3_aa: CASVSFYGYTF
v_call: TRBV9; d_call: TRBD1; cdr3_aa: CASSVGSDRAETQYF
v_call: TRBV2; d_call: TRBD1; cdr3_aa: CASSEFRGHDGYTF
v_call: TRBV7-2; d_call: NA; cdr3_aa: CASSLTGLADSPLHF
v_call: TRBV6-5; d_call: TRBD1; cdr3_aa: CASSYSPSDRALHF
v_call: TRBV3-1/TRBV3-2; d_call: NA; cdr3_aa: CASSQIQGRGEQYF
v_call: TRBV2; d_call: NA; cdr3_aa: CASSEEFLSNQPQHF
v_call: TRBV9; d_call: TRBD1; cdr3_aa: CASSVAPDRGYGYTF
v_call: TRBV2; d_call: NA; cdr3_aa: CASSDSRGFGYTF
v_call: TRBV11-2; d_call: NA; cdr3_aa: CASSRQGRDHYEQYF
v_call: TRBV18; d_call: TRBD1; cdr3_aa: CASPTGGLYDGELFF
v_call: TRBV6-5; d_call: NA; cdr3_aa: CASSYMSKSVRDEQYF
v_call: TRBV6-5; d_call: NA; cdr3_aa: CASSYRGSNQPQHF
v_call: TRBV29-1; d_call: TRBD1; cdr3_aa: CSVGTGRTFVDTQYF
v_call: TRBV7-8; d_call: NA; cdr3_aa: CASSYTDNSGNTIYF
v_call: TRBV24-1; d_call: NA; cdr3_aa: CATSDGTSTDTQYF
v_call: TRBV13; d_call: NA; cdr3_aa: CASSLAAGGEKLFF
v_call: TRBV12-3/TRBV12-4; d_call: TRBD1; cdr3_aa: CASLGQGDEKLFF
v_call: TRBV7-9; d_call: TRBD2; cdr3_aa: CASSSTAASGTYEQYF
v_call: TRBV10-3; d_call: NA; cdr3_aa: CAICPEGGGETQYF
v_call: TRBV7-9; d_call: NA; cdr3_aa: CASSPGSLNTEAFF
v_call: TRBV12-3/TRBV12-4; d_call: NA; cdr3_aa: CASSWNTEAFF
v_call: TRBV5-1; d_call: NA; cdr3_aa: CASSLGTETETQYF
v_call: TRBV2; d_call: TRBD2; cdr3_aa: CATTGTSGAYEQYF
v_call: TRBV19; d_call: NA; cdr3_aa: CASAKGDYGYTF
v_call: TRBV7-9; d_call: TRBD1; cdr3_aa: CASSLFGDRATGELFF
v_call: TRBV5-1; d_call: NA; cdr3_aa: CASSLGLLQETQYF
v_call: TRBV6-5; d_call: TRBD1; cdr3_aa: CASSRTGGDEQYF
v_call: TRBV6-2/TRBV6-3; d_call: NA; cdr3_aa: CASSYELVEGNEQFF
v_call: TRBV12-3/TRBV12-4; d_call: NA; cdr3_aa: CASSYKGNSPLHF
v_call: TRBV3-1/TRBV3-2; d_call: NA; cdr3_aa: CASSDRPDYEQYF
v_call: TRBV12-3/TRBV12-4; d_call: TRBD1; cdr3_aa: CASGQAAYEQYF
v_call: TRBV21-1; d_call: NA; cdr3_aa: CASSKGSITGMTTKNIQYF
v_call: TRBV5-1; d_call: NA; cdr3_aa: CASTVLAGSYNEQFF
v_call: TRBV4-2; d_call: NA; cdr3_aa: CASSQDLGDGYTF
v_call: TRBV29-1; d_call: NA; cdr3_aa: CSVDERGYYGYTF
v_call: TRBV6-2/TRBV6-3; d_call: NA; cdr3_aa: CASSYRSGNSPLHF
v_call: TRBV7-9; d_call: NA; cdr3_aa: CASSSGGSRYNEQFF
v_call: TRBV30; d_call: TRBD1; cdr3_aa: CAWSRQGRHYGYTF
v_call: TRBV6-2/TRBV6-3; d_call: NA; cdr3_aa: CASSYGEEKLFF